The clone carrying this T cell receptor beta chain was observed a few times. V was cut by 7 bases and J by 0 bases, with 17 bases left in between. The length of the CDR3 is 16 residues. Germline CDR1 is SGHNT and CDR2 is YENEEA. Study processing details: Amplification of reference gene primers was used by the study to estimate nucleated cell counts. Only in-frame clones appear in the TCRdb table, and some are missing; sequencing was by immunoSEQ multiplex PCR. The V and J calls and clone size come from that table; D and trimming were worked out from the DNA. Among under 130,000 clones, about 80% were seen once, and the ten largest hold 10% to 15%. This entry is derived from a study of blood T cell repertoires in COVID-19. Study-wide context: The United States, Italy and Spain were the sources of the acute and convalescent COVID-19 samples. The analysed material was cDNA or gDNA that came from T cells, B-cell-depleted T cells, or PBMCs.

Sequencing input: peripheral blood. The J gene is TRBJ2-3, the V gene TRBV11-3, with D maybe TRBD1 (5 bases). This sequence was found in a human donor in a cohort sampled during active or convalescent COVID-19. CDR3 nucleotides: TGTGCCAGCACCCGCCCTAGGGGCGAGAGCACAGATACGCAGTATTTT. As protein: CASTRPRGESTDTQYF.